The entry below describes one TCR beta chain. This receptor's antigen is unknown. No base quality values were provided; no much bigger clone lies one nucleotide off. At the junction V is shortened by 10 bases and J by 1 base; bases outside the gene matches: 6. Inclusive of the bounding cysteine and phenylalanine, the CDR3 is 13 residues long. The only DNA kept is the CDR3, 39 bases in frame from the first base. CDR1 and CDR2 were assigned from the germline V gene as ENHRY and SYGVKD. The data originate from a study of memory CD4+ T cells and cytomegalovirus serostatus (dated by TCRdb to 2018 to 2020). A note on the overall study: The cohort comprised 33 healthy Belgian adults, 9 CMV seropositive and some 24 CMV seronegative. To replicate a published TCR-based CMV serostatus classifier, the study sequenced CD4+ memory TCRbeta repertoires from a Belgian cohort whose cytomegalovirus serostatus was known. The research as a whole found: CMV serostatus prediction reached a median bootstrapped AUC of about 0.96 with the original framework and 0.75 to 0.92 with a US-trained random forest. Among the 150 to 200 previously reported CMV-associated TCRbeta sequences, some 69 showed up in the CD4+ memory repertoires, with each one found in between one and five individuals. The results were interpreted as suggesting that the CMV-associated TCR signature is largely present in the CD4+ memory repertoire. Unlike the original study, which covered naive and memory CD4+ and CD8+ populations, the Belgian study sequenced only CD4+CD45RO+ memory cells. A median bootstrapped AUC of approximately 0.95 with a 95% CI of 0.76-1.00 was achieved on the Belgian cohort by the original-framework classifier.

Genomic DNA was extracted from sorted cells with the Quick-DNA Microprep Kit. Amplification of TCRbeta DNA was done with the immunoSEQ hsTCRbeta kit, following the protocol from the manufacturer. TCRbeta libraries were sequenced on an Illumina MiSeq instrument. As for the authors' bioinformatics: Once out-of-frame sequences had been removed, a few million distinct TCRbeta sequences were left, which works out to an average of roughly 72,000 per individual. Each individual was scored using the number of some 160 previously reported CMV-associated TCRbeta sequences that the individual carried and the total number of productive distinct TCRbeta sequences. A beta-binomial model was reimplemented in Python, and scikit-learn random forests with default parameters were trained on data from the US cohort. Classifier performance on the Belgian cohort was summarized as median AUC with percentile confidence intervals over 10,000 bootstrap iterations. Drawn from immuneACCESS, this table holds only the in-frame rearrangements with V and J called that TCRdb kept. Clones are partly lost; checked studies trace under half to an unresolved V gene and leave the rest unexplained. Clone size and the V and J calls come from that table; the DNA yielded D and trimming. A total of around 40,000 clones appear in this sample, about three quarters of them only once. Approximately 0.78% of the sample rests with the top ten.

Single viable CD3+CD4+CD8-CD45RO+ cells were sorted as memory CD4+ T cells on a FACSAria II. CMV serostatus was determined with a Roche Elecsys assay detecting serum IgG against CMV pp150, pp28, p38 and p52. Once the samples were thawed, total CD4+ T cells were enriched through positive selection using CD4 magnetic microbeads. Samples originated from another study that specifically interrogated the CD4+ T cell memory repertoire. Peripheral blood mononuclear cells were isolated and cryopreserved according to standard operating procedures, and serum was kept at -80 degrees C. CD3-PerCP (BW264/56), CD4-APC (RPA-T4), CD45RO-PE (UCHT1) and CD8-Pacific Orange (3B5) antibodies were used for staining, and non-viable cells were excluded with Sytox blue.

The receptor was isolated from an adult in good health and CMV-seronegative. Specimen: memory CD4+ T cells from blood. Recombination connected TRBV10-3 to TRBJ1-1; 7 nucleotides in the junction match TRBD1. Here is the DNA: TGTGCCACCAAGGGGGCAGCGAACACTGAAGCTTTCTTT. It codes for CATKGAANTEAFF.